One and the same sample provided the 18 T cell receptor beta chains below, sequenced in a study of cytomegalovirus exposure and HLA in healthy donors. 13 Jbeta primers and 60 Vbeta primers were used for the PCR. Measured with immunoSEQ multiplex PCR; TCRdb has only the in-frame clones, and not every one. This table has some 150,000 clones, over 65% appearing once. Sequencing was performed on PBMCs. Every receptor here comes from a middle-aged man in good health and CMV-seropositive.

The CDR3 sequence is CATSDRDSGYEQYF. In nucleotides, the CDR3 is TGTGCCACTTCGGACAGGGATTCGGGTTACGAGCAGTACTTC. This sequence joins TRBV10-3 and TRBJ2-5; 8 positions match TRBD1. The end of the DNA is better explained by TRBJ2-7, so the J call may be wrong. CDR3 length: 14 residues. Germline assignment: CDR1 ENHRY and CDR2 SYGVKD.

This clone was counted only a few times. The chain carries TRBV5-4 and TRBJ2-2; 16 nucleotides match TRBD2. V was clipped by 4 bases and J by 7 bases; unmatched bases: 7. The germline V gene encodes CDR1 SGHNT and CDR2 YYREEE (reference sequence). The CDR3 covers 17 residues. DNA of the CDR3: TGTGCCAGCAGCACCACCGGGACTAGCGGGAGGGTCGGGGAGCTGTTTTTT. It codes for CASSTTGTSGRVGELFF.

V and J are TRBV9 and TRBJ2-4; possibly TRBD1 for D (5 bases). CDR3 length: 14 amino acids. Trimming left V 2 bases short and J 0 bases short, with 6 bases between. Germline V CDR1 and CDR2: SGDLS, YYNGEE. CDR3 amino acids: CASSVDIAKNIQYF. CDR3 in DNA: TGTGCCAGCAGCGTGGACATAGCCAAAAACATTCAGTACTTC. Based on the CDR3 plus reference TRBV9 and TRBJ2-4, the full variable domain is DSGVTQTPKHLITATGQRVTLRCSPRSGDLSVYWYQQSLDQGLQFLIQYYNGEERAKGNILERFSAQQFPDLHSELNLSSLELGDSALYFCASSVDIAKNIQYFGAGTRLSVL.

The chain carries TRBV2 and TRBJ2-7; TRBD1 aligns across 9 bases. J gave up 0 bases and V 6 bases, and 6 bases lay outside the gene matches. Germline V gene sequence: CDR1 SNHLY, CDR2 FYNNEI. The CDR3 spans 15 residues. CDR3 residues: CASSRTGDLSYEQYF. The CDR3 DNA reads TGTGCCAGCAGCCGGACAGGGGATCTCTCCTACGAGCAGTACTTC.

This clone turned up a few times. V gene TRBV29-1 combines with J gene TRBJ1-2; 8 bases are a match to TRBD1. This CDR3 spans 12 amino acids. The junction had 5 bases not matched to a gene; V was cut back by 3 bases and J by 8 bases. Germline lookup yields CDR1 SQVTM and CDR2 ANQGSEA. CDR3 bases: TGCAGCGTTGAGAGGACAGGGTTAGGCTACACCTTC. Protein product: CSVERTGLGYTF.

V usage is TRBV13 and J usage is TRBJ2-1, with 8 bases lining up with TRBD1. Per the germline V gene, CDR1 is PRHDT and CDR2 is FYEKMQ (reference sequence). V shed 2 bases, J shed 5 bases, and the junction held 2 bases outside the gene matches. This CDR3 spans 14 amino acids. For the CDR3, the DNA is TGTGCCAGCAGCTTAACAGGGGGTGACAATGAGCAGTTCTTC. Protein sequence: CASSLTGGDNEQFF.

Here the CDR3 DNA reads TGTGCCAGCAGCGCATCACCCGGGACAGGGGTTGCACCCCTCCACTTT. Translation gives CASSASPGTGVAPLHF. The chain uses TRBV27 and TRBJ1-6, with 10 bases that match TRBD1. Trimming removed 6 bases from V and 11 bases from J; junction bases left unmatched: 13. Germline loops: CDR1 MNHEY, CDR2 SMNVEV (reference sequence). The length of the CDR3 is 16 residues.

In DNA form, the CDR3 reads TGCAGCGTTAGTGGAACAGGGTACTCCTACGAGCAGTACTTC. This codes for CSVSGTGYSYEQYF. The chain joins TRBV29-1 to TRBJ2-7; D perhaps matches TRBD1 (6 bases). Germline loops: CDR1 SQVTM, CDR2 ANQGSEA. The CDR3 has 14 amino acids. V gave up 5 bases and J gave up 0 bases, with 14 bases separating them.

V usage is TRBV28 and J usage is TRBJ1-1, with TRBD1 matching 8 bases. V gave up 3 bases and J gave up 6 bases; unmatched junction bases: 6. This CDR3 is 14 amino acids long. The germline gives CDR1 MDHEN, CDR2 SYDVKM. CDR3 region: CASSFTGGTAEAFF. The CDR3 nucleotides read TGTGCCAGCAGTTTCACAGGGGGGACCGCTGAAGCTTTCTTT. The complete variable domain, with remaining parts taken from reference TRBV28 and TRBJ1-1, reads DVKVTQSSRYLVKRTGEKVFLECVQDMDHENMFWYRQDPGLGLRLIYFSYDVKMKEKGDIPEGYSVSREKKERFSLILESASTNQTSMYLCASSFTGGTAEAFFGQGTRLTVV.

The CDR3 loop is CASSTRTSGQYNEQFF. In DNA, the CDR3 is TGTGCCAGCAGCACGCGGACTAGCGGGCAGTACAATGAGCAGTTCTTC. The rearrangement joins TRBV7-9 to TRBJ2-1; 11 bases match TRBD2. V lost 5 bases and J lost 4; bases outside the gene matches: 7. The CDR3 runs 16 residues. CDR1 is SEHNR, CDR2 FQNEAQ, per germline (reference sequence).

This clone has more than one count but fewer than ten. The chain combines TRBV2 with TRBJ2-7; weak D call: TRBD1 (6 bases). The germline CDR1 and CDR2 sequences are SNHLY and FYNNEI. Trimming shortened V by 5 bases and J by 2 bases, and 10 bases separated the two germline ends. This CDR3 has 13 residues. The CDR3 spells CASSFDRPYEQYF. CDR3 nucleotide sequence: TGTGCCAGCAGTTTCGACAGGCCCTACGAGCAGTACTTC.

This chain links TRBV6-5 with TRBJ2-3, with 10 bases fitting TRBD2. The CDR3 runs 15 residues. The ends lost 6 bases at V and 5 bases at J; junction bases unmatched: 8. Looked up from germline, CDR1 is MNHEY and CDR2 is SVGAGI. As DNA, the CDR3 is TGTGCCAGCAGGAGGGCTAGCGGGAGTGTAGATACGCAGTATTTT. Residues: CASRRASGSVDTQYF.

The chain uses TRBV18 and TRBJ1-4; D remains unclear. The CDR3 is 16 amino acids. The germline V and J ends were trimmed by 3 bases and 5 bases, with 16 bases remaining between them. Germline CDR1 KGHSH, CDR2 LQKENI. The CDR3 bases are TGTGCCAGCTCACCTCGTTCGGAGGGTCCGAATGAAAAACTGTTTTTT. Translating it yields CASSPRSEGPNEKLFF. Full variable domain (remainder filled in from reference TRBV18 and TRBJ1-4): NAGVMQNPRHLVRRRGQEARLRCSPMKGHSHVYWYRQLPEEGLKFMVYLQKENIIDESGMPKERFSAEFPKEGPSILRIQQVVRGDSAAYFCASSPRSEGPNEKLFFGSGTQLSVL.

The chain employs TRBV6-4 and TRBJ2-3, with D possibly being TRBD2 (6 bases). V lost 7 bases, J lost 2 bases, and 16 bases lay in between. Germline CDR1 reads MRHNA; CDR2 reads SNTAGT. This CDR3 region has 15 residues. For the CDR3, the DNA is TGTGCCAGCAAGTCTAGCGTGGACAACACAGATACGCAGTATTTT. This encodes CASKSSVDNTDTQYF.

CDR3 bases: TGTGCCAGCAGACGTAGCGGGAGGCCCTCTAATACGCAGTATTTT. Amino acids: CASRRSGRPSNTQYF. The chain is built from TRBV6-5 and TRBJ2-3, with 10 nucleotides matching TRBD2. Germline V gene data show CDR1 as MNHEY and CDR2 as SVGAGI. The CDR3 is 15 residues long. V lost 6 bases to trimming and J lost 7 bases; unmatched junction nucleotides: 10.

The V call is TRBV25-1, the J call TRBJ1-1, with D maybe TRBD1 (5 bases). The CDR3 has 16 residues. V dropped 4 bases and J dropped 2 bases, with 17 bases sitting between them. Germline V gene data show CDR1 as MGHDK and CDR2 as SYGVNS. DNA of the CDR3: TGTGCCAGCAGTGTCCCTGTCGGGGGAGGCAACACTGAAGCTTTCTTT. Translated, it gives CASSVPVGGGNTEAFF.

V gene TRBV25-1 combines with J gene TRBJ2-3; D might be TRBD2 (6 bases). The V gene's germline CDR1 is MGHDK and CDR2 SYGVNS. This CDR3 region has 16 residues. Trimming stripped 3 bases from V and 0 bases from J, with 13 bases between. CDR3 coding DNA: TGTGCCAGCAGTGATCCTAGCGACACTAGCACAGATACGCAGTATTTT. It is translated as CASSDPSDTSTDTQYF.

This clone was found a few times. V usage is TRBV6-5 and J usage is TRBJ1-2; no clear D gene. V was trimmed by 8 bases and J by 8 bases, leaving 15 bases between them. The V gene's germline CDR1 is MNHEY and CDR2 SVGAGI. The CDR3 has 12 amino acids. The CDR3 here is CASGSQDLGYTF. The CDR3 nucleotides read TGTGCCAGCGGGAGTCAGGACCTAGGCTACACCTTC.